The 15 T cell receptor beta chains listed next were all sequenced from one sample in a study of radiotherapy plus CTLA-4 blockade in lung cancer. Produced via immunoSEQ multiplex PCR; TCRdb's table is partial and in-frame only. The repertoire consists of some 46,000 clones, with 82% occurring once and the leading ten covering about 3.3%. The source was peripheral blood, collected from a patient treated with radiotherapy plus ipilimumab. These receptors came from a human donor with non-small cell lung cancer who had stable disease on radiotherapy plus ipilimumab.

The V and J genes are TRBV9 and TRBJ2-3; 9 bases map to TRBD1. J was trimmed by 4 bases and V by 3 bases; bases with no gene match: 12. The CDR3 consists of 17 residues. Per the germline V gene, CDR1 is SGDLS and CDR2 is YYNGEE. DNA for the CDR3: TGTGCCAGCAGCGACATGACTACAGGGGGCCTGGCAGATACGCAGTATTTT. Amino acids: CASSDMTTGGLADTQYF.

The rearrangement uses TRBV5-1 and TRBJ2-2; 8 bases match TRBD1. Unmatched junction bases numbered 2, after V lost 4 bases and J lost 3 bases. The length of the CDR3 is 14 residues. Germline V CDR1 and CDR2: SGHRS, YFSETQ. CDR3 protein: CASSKTGDTGELFF. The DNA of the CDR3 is TGCGCCAGCAGCAAGACAGGGGACACCGGGGAGCTGTTTTTT.

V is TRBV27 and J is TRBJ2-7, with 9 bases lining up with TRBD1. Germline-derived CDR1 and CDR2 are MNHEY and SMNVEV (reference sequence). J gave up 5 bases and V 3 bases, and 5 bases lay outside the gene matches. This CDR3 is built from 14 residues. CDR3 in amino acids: CASSLGQGGHEQYF. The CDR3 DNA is TGTGCCAGCAGTTTGGGACAGGGAGGCCACGAGCAGTACTTC.

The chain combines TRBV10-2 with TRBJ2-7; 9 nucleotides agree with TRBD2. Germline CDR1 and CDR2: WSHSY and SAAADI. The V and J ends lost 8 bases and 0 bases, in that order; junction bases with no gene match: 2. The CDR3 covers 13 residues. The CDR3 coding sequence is TGCGCCAGCCGACTAGCGGACTCCTACGAGCAGTACTTC. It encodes CASRLADSYEQYF.

The CDR3 is CAWRDSPNEKLFF. CDR3 bases: TGTGCCTGGAGGGACAGCCCCAATGAAAAACTGTTTTTT. The chain carries TRBV30 and TRBJ1-4; a possible D gene is TRBD1 (6 bases). CDR3 length: 13 residues. From germline, CDR1 is GTSNPN and CDR2 SVGIG (reference sequence). V was trimmed by 3 bases and J by 5 bases, leaving 10 bases between them.

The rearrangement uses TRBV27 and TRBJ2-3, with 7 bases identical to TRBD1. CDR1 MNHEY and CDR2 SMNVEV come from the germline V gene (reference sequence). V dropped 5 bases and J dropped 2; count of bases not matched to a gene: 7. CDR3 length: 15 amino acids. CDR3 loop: CASSPTTGTTDTQYF. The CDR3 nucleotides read TGTGCCAGCAGTCCCACGACAGGGACCACAGATACGCAGTATTTT.

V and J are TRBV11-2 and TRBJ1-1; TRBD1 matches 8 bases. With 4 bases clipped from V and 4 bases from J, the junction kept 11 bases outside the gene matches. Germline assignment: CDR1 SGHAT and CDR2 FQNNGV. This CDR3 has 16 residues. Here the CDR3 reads CASSWGATGVGTEAFF. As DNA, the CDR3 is TGTGCCAGCAGCTGGGGTGCGACAGGGGTAGGCACTGAAGCTTTCTTT.

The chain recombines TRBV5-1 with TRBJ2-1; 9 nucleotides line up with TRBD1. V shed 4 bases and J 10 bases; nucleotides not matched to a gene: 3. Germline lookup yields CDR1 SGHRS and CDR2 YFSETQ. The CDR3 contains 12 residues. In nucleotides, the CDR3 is TGCGCCAGCAGCGTTACAGGGGGCGAGCAGTTCTTC. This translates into CASSVTGGEQFF.

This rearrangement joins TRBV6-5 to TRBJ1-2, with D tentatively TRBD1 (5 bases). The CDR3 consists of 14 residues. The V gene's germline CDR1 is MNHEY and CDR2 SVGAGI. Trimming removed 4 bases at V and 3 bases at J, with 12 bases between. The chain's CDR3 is CASSWQPRDYGYTF. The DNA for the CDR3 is TGTGCCAGCAGTTGGCAGCCCAGGGACTATGGCTACACCTTC.

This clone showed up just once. The CDR3 DNA follows: TGTGCCAGCAGTGGGGACAGGTGGGACTATGGCTACACCTTC. Translation: CASSGDRWDYGYTF. The rearrangement joins TRBV6-1 to TRBJ1-2; the match to TRBD1 covers 8 bases. The CDR3 contains 14 residues. The germline gives CDR1 MNHNS, CDR2 SASEGT. The V gene end was trimmed by 4 bases and the J gene end by 3 bases; junction bases not matched to a gene: 4.

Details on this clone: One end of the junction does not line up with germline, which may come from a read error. CDR3 coding DNA: TGCGCCAGCAACTTGGGGAGTATCCACGGGGTCGAGCAGTACTTC. Translated, it gives CASNLGSIHGVEQYF. V usage is TRBV5-1 and J usage is TRBJ2-7; maybe TRBD2 (5 bases). This CDR3 has 15 amino acids. Germline CDR1 and CDR2: SGHRS and YFSETQ.

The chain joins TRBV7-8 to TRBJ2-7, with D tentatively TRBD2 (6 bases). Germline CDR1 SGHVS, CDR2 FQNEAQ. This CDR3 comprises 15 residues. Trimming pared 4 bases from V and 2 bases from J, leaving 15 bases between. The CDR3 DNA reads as TGTGCCAGCAGCTACCGAACCGGGACTGCCTACGAGCAGTACTTC. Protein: CASSYRTGTAYEQYF.

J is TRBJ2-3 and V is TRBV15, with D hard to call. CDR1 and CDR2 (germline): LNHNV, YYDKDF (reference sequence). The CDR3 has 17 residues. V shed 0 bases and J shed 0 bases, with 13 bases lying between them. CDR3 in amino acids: CATSRDWAIQSTDTQYF. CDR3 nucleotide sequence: TGTGCCACCAGCAGAGATTGGGCCATACAAAGCACAGATACGCAGTATTTT.

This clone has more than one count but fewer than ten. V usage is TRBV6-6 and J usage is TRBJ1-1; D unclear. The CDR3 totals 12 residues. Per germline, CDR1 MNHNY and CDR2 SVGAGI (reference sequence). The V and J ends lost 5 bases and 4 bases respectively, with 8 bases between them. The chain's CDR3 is CASSTDGTEAFF. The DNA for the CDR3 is TGTGCCAGCAGTACAGACGGCACTGAAGCTTTCTTT.

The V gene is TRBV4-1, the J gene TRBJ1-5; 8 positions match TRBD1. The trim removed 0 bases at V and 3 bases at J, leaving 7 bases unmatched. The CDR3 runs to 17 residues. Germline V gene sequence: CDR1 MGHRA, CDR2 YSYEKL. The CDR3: CASSQDRGQGLNQPQHF. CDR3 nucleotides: TGCGCCAGCAGCCAAGACCGCGGACAGGGACTCAATCAGCCCCAGCATTTT.